The 2 T cell receptor beta chains given below trace back to one sample, sequenced in a study of early T cells in non-severe SARS-CoV-2 infection. Each CDR3 protein gets one entry after TCRdb re-called the 5' RACE reads with MiXCR. Among about 58,000 distinct CDR3 sequences, around 11% were seen once, and the ten largest hold over 3%. The sequencing input was whole blood. Source of these receptors: an adult who was a healthcare worker with PCR-confirmed SARS-CoV-2 infection or an uninfected control (not recorded which).

The chain has TRBV2 and TRBJ2-1, with D perhaps matching TRBD2 (5 bases). This CDR3 spans 13 amino acids. The germline V gene encodes CDR1 SNHLY and CDR2 FYNNEI. Trimming removed 6 bases from V and 6 bases from J, with 12 bases in between. The CDR3 sequence is CASRGDIGNEQFF. CDR3 sequence (DNA): TGTGCCAGCAGGGGAGATATCGGCAATGAGCAGTTCTTC.

This clonotype was recorded a few times. The chain couples TRBV18 to TRBJ2-5; D unresolved. Trimming pared 5 bases from V and 4 bases from J, leaving 8 bases between. The germline CDR1 and CDR2 sequences are KGHSH and LQKENI. This CDR3 is 12 amino acids long. The CDR3 sequence: CASSNRLETQYF. The CDR3 DNA reads as TGTGCCAGCTCAAACAGATTAGAGACCCAGTACTTC. The variable domain in full, with the rest retrieved from reference TRBV18 and TRBJ2-5, is NAGVMQNPRHLVRRRGQEARLRCSPMKGHSHVYWYRQLPEEGLKFMVYLQKENIIDESGMPKERFSAEFPKEGPSILRIQQVVRGDSAAYFCASSNRLETQYFGPGTRLLVL.